What follows describes a single T cell receptor beta chain. CDR1 is SEHNR, CDR2 FQNEAQ, per germline (reference sequence). Unmatched junction bases numbered 7, after V lost 5 bases and J lost 12 bases. The CDR3 spans 12 residues. These data are taken from a study of T cell changes during pregnancy in multiple sclerosis. Clones were read by immunoSEQ multiplex PCR, and TCRdb kept only the in-frame ones, dropping some. The table shows roughly 59,000 clones, with approximately 89% occurring only once. The chain uses TRBV7-9 and TRBJ2-5; 9 bases are shared with TRBD1. This TCR came from a female donor in good health, enrolled as a control in a pregnancy study. Sequenced here: peripheral blood, sampled in the third trimester of pregnancy. CDR3 nucleotide sequence: TGTGCCAGCAGCACCGGACAGGGGAAAGAGTACTTC. Translation: CASSTGQGKEYF.